Following are 24 T cell receptor beta chains from one sample sequenced in a study of radiotherapy plus CTLA-4 blockade in lung cancer. The method was immunoSEQ multiplex PCR; TCRdb's version includes in-frame clones alone and lacks a portion of them. Of around 99,000 clones listed, around 88% are singletons. Sequencing was performed on peripheral blood, taken from a patient treated with radiotherapy plus ipilimumab. These receptors originate from a human donor with non-small cell lung cancer that progressed on radiotherapy plus ipilimumab.

This chain links TRBV18 with TRBJ1-4; D uncertain. The CDR3 totals 13 residues. The V and J ends lost 3 bases and 8 bases respectively, with 10 bases between them. Germline CDR1 reads KGHSH; CDR2 reads LQKENI. CDR3 DNA sequence: TGTGCCAGCTCACCTGGTAGCGGCGAAAAACTGTTTTTT. The encoded protein is CASSPGSGEKLFF.

V gene TRBV4-2 combines with J gene TRBJ1-1; possible D gene TRBD1, 5 bases. Trimming removed 2 bases at V and 4 bases at J, with 17 bases between. This CDR3 spans 16 amino acids. Germline V gene lookup returns CDR1 LGHNA and CDR2 YNFKEQ. The CDR3 region is CASSQYVTGGGTEAFF. The CDR3 nucleotides read TGTGCCAGCAGCCAATATGTTACAGGCGGGGGCACTGAAGCTTTCTTT.

This chain uses TRBV13 with TRBJ1-1, with a possible D match to TRBD1 (5 bases). This CDR3 spans 13 amino acids. Deletions cut 3 bases from V and 5 bases from J, with 10 bases between. Germline-derived CDR1 and CDR2 are PRHDT and FYEKMQ (reference sequence). CDR3 protein: CASSFIRGTEAFF. In nucleotides, the CDR3 is TGTGCCAGCAGCTTTATCCGGGGGACTGAAGCTTTCTTT.

This clone was detected once. This chain uses TRBV30 with TRBJ2-1; TRBD1 agrees at 7 bases. The length of the CDR3 is 16 residues. Per the germline V gene, CDR1 is GTSNPN and CDR2 is SVGIG (reference sequence). V lost 2 bases to trimming and J lost 0 bases; unmatched junction nucleotides: 7. The CDR3 here is CAWSPSRGSSYNEQFF. The DNA of the CDR3 is TGTGCCTGGAGTCCCAGCAGGGGGAGCTCCTACAATGAGCAGTTCTTC.

The rearrangement uses TRBV5-6 and TRBJ1-2; D gene uncertain. Germline CDR1 SGHDT, CDR2 YYEEEE. Trimming left V 1 base short and J 6 bases short, with 13 bases between. The CDR3 loop spans 14 amino acids. The CDR3 DNA reads as TGTGCCAGCAGCTTGTTTGGGGTAGGGCATGGCTACACCTTC. Residues: CASSLFGVGHGYTF.

The chain combines TRBV19 with TRBJ2-1; TRBD1 agrees at 9 bases. Germline-derived CDR1 and CDR2 are LNHDA and SQIVND (reference sequence). This CDR3 has 16 residues. The V segment lost 4 bases and the J segment 0 bases; nucleotides outside the gene matches: 4. The chain's CDR3 is CASSTPQGASYNEQFF. The DNA of the CDR3 is TGTGCCAGTAGTACCCCACAGGGGGCCTCCTACAATGAGCAGTTCTTC. The entire variable domain, with the rest obtained from reference TRBV19 and TRBJ2-1, is as follows: DGGITQSPKYLFRKEGQNVTLSCEQNLNHDAMYWYRQDPGQGLRLIYYSQIVNDFQKGDIAEGYSVSREKKESFPLTVTSAQKNPTAFYLCASSTPQGASYNEQFFGPGTRLTVL.

J is TRBJ2-7 and V is TRBV11-2; D uncertain. The V gene lost 2 bases and the J gene lost 4 bases, with 18 bases spanning the gap. This CDR3 has 16 amino acids. Germline loops: CDR1 SGHAT, CDR2 FQNNGV. CDR3 region: CASSLNSLSPGYEQYF. The CDR3 DNA sequence: TGTGCCAGCAGCTTAAACTCCCTTTCCCCCGGGTACGAGCAGTACTTC.

The table lists this clone with a count of one. The chain couples TRBV5-1 to TRBJ2-5; TRBD1 matches 9 bases. The CDR3 length is 14 residues. The germline V gene encodes CDR1 SGHRS and CDR2 YFSETQ. The V segment lost 4 bases and the J segment 9 bases; nucleotides outside the gene matches: 10. The CDR3 sequence is CASSREDRGSSQYF. CDR3 DNA sequence: TGCGCCAGCAGCAGAGAGGACAGGGGCTCATCCCAGTACTTC.

As for this clone: The same CDR3 can be traced to other DNA sequences in this sample. The chain is built from TRBV11-2 and TRBJ2-7, with unresolved D. V was cut by 0 bases and J by 3 bases, with 3 bases left in between. CDR1 SGHAT and CDR2 FQNNGV come from the germline V gene. CDR3 length equals 12 residues. The CDR3 nucleotides read TGTGCCAGCAGCTTAGACAGCTACGAGCAGTACTTC. Translating gives CASSLDSYEQYF.

The chain uses TRBV4-1 and TRBJ2-1; TRBD2 matches at 7 bases. The germline CDR1 and CDR2 sequences are MGHRA and YSYEKL. The CDR3 is 14 residues long. With V trimmed by 3 bases and J by 9 bases, 8 bases remained unmatched. The CDR3 DNA reads TGCGCCAGCAGCCACACCGGGGGGAGGCTTGAGCAGTTCTTC. Translation: CASSHTGGRLEQFF.

The J gene is TRBJ1-2, the V gene TRBV9, with TRBD1 matching 9 bases. Trimming cost V 1 base and J 0 bases; bases outside gene matches: 4. Germline CDR1 reads SGDLS; CDR2 reads YYNGEE. The CDR3 has 16 amino acids. The CDR3 sequence: CASSVKGTGSNYGYTF. The CDR3 DNA reads TGTGCCAGCAGCGTAAAAGGGACAGGGTCTAACTATGGCTACACCTTC. Based on the CDR3 plus reference TRBV9 and TRBJ1-2, the full variable domain is DSGVTQTPKHLITATGQRVTLRCSPRSGDLSVYWYQQSLDQGLQFLIQYYNGEERAKGNILERFSAQQFPDLHSELNLSSLELGDSALYFCASSVKGTGSNYGYTFGSGTRLTVV.

The chain combines TRBV7-9 with TRBJ2-4; weak D call: TRBD1 (6 bases). CDR1 SEHNR and CDR2 FQNEAQ come from the germline V gene (reference sequence). Trimming pared 9 bases from V and 8 bases from J, leaving 14 bases between. CDR3 length: 12 residues. CDR3 nucleotides: TGTGCCAGTCACAGGGTATCGGACATTCAGTACTTC. Residues: CASHRVSDIQYF.

The V gene is TRBV2, the J gene TRBJ1-1; tentative D call: TRBD1 (5 bases). This CDR3 spans 11 amino acids. V was shortened by 6 bases and J by 7 bases, with 9 bases between the two germline ends. Germline V lookup: CDR1 SNHLY, CDR2 FYNNEI. The CDR3 region has the DNA TGTGCCAGCAGCATAAGGGGTGAAGCTTTCTTT. Translating gives CASSIRGEAFF.

The CDR3 sequence: CASSPIWDVNTEAFF. CDR3 DNA sequence: TGTGCCAGCTCACCGATCTGGGACGTCAACACTGAAGCTTTCTTT. The chain recombines TRBV18 with TRBJ1-1; perhaps TRBD1 as D (5 bases). The V and J ends lost 3 bases and 2 bases respectively, with 13 bases between them. This CDR3 has 15 amino acids. In germline, CDR1 is KGHSH, CDR2 LQKENI.

This chain connects TRBV9 to TRBJ2-7, with 12 nucleotides matching TRBD2. CDR1 is SGDLS and CDR2 is YYNGEE in the germline V gene. V was pared by 0 bases and J by 3 bases, with 4 bases of the junction left unmatched. The CDR3 runs to 16 residues. The CDR3 reads CASSVAQLAGGYEQYF. The CDR3 DNA sequence: TGTGCCAGCAGCGTAGCTCAACTAGCGGGAGGCTACGAGCAGTACTTC.

The CDR3 DNA is TGTGCCAGCAGCTTAGTATACGCAGGGCGGGGGAACACCGGGGAGCTGTTTTTT. Translated, it gives CASSLVYAGRGNTGELFF. This chain uses TRBV7-2 with TRBJ2-2, with TRBD2 as a possible D gene (6 bases). Trimming left V 1 base short and J 1 base short, with 16 bases between. The CDR3 sequence is 18 residues long. Germline V gene data show CDR1 as SGHTA and CDR2 as FQGNSA.

The chain carries TRBV18 and TRBJ2-2; D unclear. The V and J ends lost 3 bases and 1 base respectively, with 6 bases between them. The CDR3 runs 14 residues. Per germline, CDR1 KGHSH and CDR2 LQKENI. The CDR3 nucleotides are TGTGCCAGCTCACCTGAGCGGAACACCGGGGAGCTGTTTTTT. Protein: CASSPERNTGELFF. The whole variable domain, filled in from reference TRBV18 and TRBJ2-2, reads NAGVMQNPRHLVRRRGQEARLRCSPMKGHSHVYWYRQLPEEGLKFMVYLQKENIIDESGMPKERFSAEFPKEGPSILRIQQVVRGDSAAYFCASSPERNTGELFFGEGSRLTVL.

This clone is a singleton in its sample. The V and J genes are TRBV15 and TRBJ2-3; D uncertain. The germline V gene has CDR1 LNHNV and CDR2 YYDKDF (reference sequence). The CDR3 length is 16 residues. Trimming left V 0 bases short and J 4 bases short, with 14 bases between. The CDR3 DNA sequence: TGTGCCACCAGCAGAGATCGGAAAACCCCACCAGATACGCAGTATTTT. It codes for CATSRDRKTPPDTQYF.

This rearrangement joins TRBV7-6 to TRBJ2-4; D might be TRBD2 (6 bases). V lost 6 bases to trimming and J lost 6 bases, with 12 bases between them. This CDR3 is 13 amino acids long. Germline assignment: CDR1 SGHVS and CDR2 FNYEAQ. Here the CDR3 DNA reads TGTGCCAGCAGTGGAGGGCCGGGAAACATTCAGTACTTC. It specifies CASSGGPGNIQYF.

The chain couples TRBV27 to TRBJ2-1; a possible D gene is TRBD2 (5 bases). V gave up 5 bases and J gave up 7 bases, with 21 bases separating them. The CDR3 extends over 16 amino acids. CDR1 is MNHEY and CDR2 is SMNVEV in the germline V gene (reference sequence). The CDR3 protein is CASSLPTGSVMNEQFF. The DNA for the CDR3 is TGTGCCAGCAGTCTCCCTACGGGGAGTGTAATGAATGAGCAGTTCTTC.

V usage is TRBV6-1 and J usage is TRBJ2-7; D may be TRBD2 (6 bases). The CDR3 sequence is 15 residues long. CDR1 and CDR2 (germline): MNHNS, SASEGT. The germline V and J ends were trimmed by 7 bases and 4 bases, with 20 bases remaining between them. The CDR3 bases are TGTGCCAGCAAAATAACTTTCGGACGGGAGTACGAGCAGTACTTC. This translates into CASKITFGREYEQYF.

Note on this clone: One junction end disagrees with the germline gene, perhaps due to a read error. The chain joins TRBV2 to TRBJ2-7; 11 bases agree with TRBD2. The V gene's germline CDR1 is SNHLY and CDR2 FYNNEI. The CDR3 spans 12 residues. CDR3 sequence reads: CASSEGTSGLFF. The CDR3 coding sequence is TGTGCCAGCAGTGAGGGGACTAGCGGCCTTTTCTTC.

The genes are TRBV2 and TRBJ1-5, with D possibly being TRBD1 (6 bases). Germline CDR1 reads SNHLY; CDR2 reads FYNNEI. Deletions cut 6 bases from V and 7 bases from J, with 10 bases between. The CDR3 length is 12 residues. The DNA of the CDR3 is TGTGCCAGCAGCGGAGGGGGGCAGCCCCAGCATTTT. This codes for CASSGGGQPQHF.

V gene TRBV11-2 combines with J gene TRBJ2-7; D not certain. This CDR3 region has 17 residues. Trimming left V 5 bases short and J 2 bases short, with 22 bases between. The V gene's germline CDR1 is SGHAT and CDR2 FQNNGV. The DNA of the CDR3 is TGTGCCAGCAGCACCCCCAGACGGGCCGCTAAAACCTACGAGCAGTACTTC. Translating gives CASSTPRRAAKTYEQYF.